One sample yielded the 27 T cell receptor beta chains listed below, sequenced in a study of vaccination effects on CD4 cells after COVID-19. Antigen specificity for these receptors is unknown. The method was immunoSEQ multiplex PCR; TCRdb's version includes in-frame clones alone and lacks a portion of them. The data hold over 50,000 clones, with 55% to 85% observed a single time. Antigen-specific CD4+ T cells expanded by the ViraFEST assay with viral peptide pools were then sequenced. Isolating CD4+ T cells followed ten to eleven days of culture. It was two doses of either the BNT162b2 or mRNA-1273 vaccine that participants received. The material was CD4+ T cells from PBMCs cultured with HCoV-229E spike peptides, obtained after COVID-19 vaccination. These receptors came from a human donor who received a COVID-19 vaccine.

The gene calls are TRBV19 and TRBJ1-2; D is perhaps TRBD1 (5 bases). V lost 3 bases and J lost 3, with 8 bases in between. There are 13 residues in the CDR3. The germline gives CDR1 LNHDA, CDR2 SQIVND (reference sequence). In nucleotides, the CDR3 is TGTGCCAGTAGTATTGGGGGGGACTATGGCTACACCTTC. Amino acid sequence: CASSIGGDYGYTF.

This clone has a single count. This chain links TRBV24-1 with TRBJ1-2; 8 nucleotides align to TRBD1. The CDR3 totals 12 residues. The germline V gene has CDR1 KGHDR and CDR2 SFDVKD. Losses at the gene ends were 7 bases for V and 8 bases for J; bases not matched to a gene: 5. This CDR3 is CATSSRGLGYTF. CDR3 DNA sequence: TGTGCCACCAGCTCCAGGGGGCTGGGCTACACCTTC.

The V and J genes are TRBV10-3 and TRBJ1-5, with D perhaps matching TRBD1 (6 bases). Between the trimmed V and J ends, which lost 0 bases and 4 bases, there was a span of 13 bases. CDR1 ENHRY and CDR2 SYGVKD come from the germline V gene. This CDR3 region has 16 residues. CDR3 amino acids: CAISESWPGDNQPQHF. CDR3 DNA sequence: TGTGCCATCAGTGAGTCTTGGCCAGGGGATAATCAGCCCCAGCATTTT.

The chain combines TRBV7-2 with TRBJ2-7, with D perhaps matching TRBD1 (5 bases). The length of the CDR3 is 16 residues. Trimming pared 1 base from V and 4 bases from J, leaving 17 bases between. The germline gives CDR1 SGHTA, CDR2 FQGNSA. Here the CDR3 reads CASSLEAAGRSYEQYV. For the CDR3, the DNA is TGTGCCAGCAGCTTAGAGGCAGCAGGGCGTAGTTACGAGCAGTACGTC.

The chain carries TRBV5-1 and TRBJ2-3, with TRBD1 identical over 7 bases. The V gene end was trimmed by 4 bases and the J gene end by 3 bases; junction bases not matched to a gene: 14. CDR1 and CDR2 from the germline V gene are SGHRS and YFSETQ. This CDR3 has 17 residues. Here the CDR3 DNA reads TGCGCCAGCAGCCTCGGAGGATTCACAGGGGCTACAGATACGCAGTATTTT. Encoded protein: CASSLGGFTGATDTQYF.

CDR3 coding DNA: TGTGCCAGCAGAAGTGAACAGGGCTCGTCCTATGGCTACACCTTC. Translating it yields CASRSEQGSSYGYTF. The chain recombines TRBV6-5 with TRBJ1-2, with D possibly being TRBD1 (6 bases). Germline V CDR1 and CDR2: MNHEY, SVGAGI. This CDR3 is 15 amino acids long. Trimming pared 6 bases from V and 4 bases from J, leaving 18 bases between.

The chain uses TRBV5-4 and TRBJ2-1, with 11 bases identical to TRBD2. V was clipped by 4 bases and J by 0 bases; unmatched bases: 3. There are 16 residues in the CDR3. Germline CDR1 SGHNT, CDR2 YYREEE (reference sequence). In DNA, the CDR3 is TGTGCCAGCAGCCCTAGCGGGGGGCACTCCTACAATGAGCAGTTCTTC. It encodes CASSPSGGHSYNEQFF.

CDR3 nucleotide sequence: TGTGCCAGTAGTAAGATTTTGGCGGGGCGGCAGCAGGATACGCAGTATTTT. Translation: CASSKILAGRQQDTQYF. The rearrangement uses TRBV19 and TRBJ2-3; D might be TRBD2 (6 bases). Trimming took off 4 bases at V and 6 bases at J, with 23 bases between the two ends. Germline V lookup: CDR1 LNHDA, CDR2 SQIVND (reference sequence). The CDR3 consists of 17 residues.

Only a few counts were recorded for this clone. The chain recombines TRBV4-1 with TRBJ2-2; D uncertain. The length of the CDR3 is 15 residues. Germline loops: CDR1 MGHRA, CDR2 YSYEKL. V was clipped by 7 bases and J by 6 bases, with 18 bases between them. CDR3 amino acids: CASTKPDVSAGELFF. The CDR3 DNA reads TGCGCCAGCACCAAGCCGGACGTGTCCGCCGGGGAGCTGTTTTTT.

This clone was found once. The J gene is TRBJ2-7, the V gene TRBV27; weak D call: TRBD1 (6 bases). This CDR3 has 16 residues. Germline V gives CDR1 MNHEY, CDR2 SMNVEV (reference sequence). V was trimmed by 5 bases and J by 1 base, leaving 18 bases between them. In DNA form, the CDR3 reads TGTGCCAGCAGTCCTCACAGGGTGGGCCCGTCCTACGAGCAGTACGTC. This sequence encodes CASSPHRVGPSYEQYV.

The chain couples TRBV18 to TRBJ2-1; TRBD1 aligns across 9 bases. The CDR3 has 17 residues. After removal of 3 bases from V and 5 bases from J, the junction contained 11 bases not matched to a gene. Germline CDR1 reads KGHSH; CDR2 reads LQKENI. For the CDR3, the DNA is TGTGCCAGCTCACCTTCTTTGACAGGGGGGAGGAACAATGAGCAGTTCTTC. It encodes CASSPSLTGGRNNEQFF.

This clone was observed a few times. This chain links TRBV5-1 with TRBJ1-2, with a possible D match to TRBD1 (5 bases). CDR1 and CDR2 (germline): SGHRS, YFSETQ. Trimming cost V 4 bases and J 6 bases, with 10 bases left between them. The CDR3 has 12 amino acids. CDR3 residues: CASSITQDGYTF. DNA for the CDR3: TGCGCCAGCAGCATTACACAGGATGGCTACACCTTC.

This clone was seen only once. This chain connects TRBV19 to TRBJ1-1; 8 positions agree with TRBD1. V trimming: 4 bases; J trimming: 2 bases; junction bases outside the gene matches: 3. The CDR3 extends over 14 amino acids. Germline V lookup: CDR1 LNHDA, CDR2 SQIVND (reference sequence). The CDR3 here is CASSRDRGNTEAFF. CDR3 in DNA: TGTGCCAGTAGTAGAGACAGGGGAAACACTGAAGCTTTCTTT.

The V gene is TRBV14, the J gene TRBJ1-6; 7 nucleotides line up with TRBD1. The V gene end was trimmed by 4 bases and the J gene end by 9 bases; junction bases not matched to a gene: 15. CDR3 size: 17 residues. Germline lookup yields CDR1 SGHDN and CDR2 FVKESK. CDR3 protein: CASSRGTDPFIGSPLHF. CDR3 nucleotide sequence: TGTGCCAGCAGCCGAGGGACAGACCCCTTCATCGGTTCACCCCTCCACTTT.

This chain connects TRBV7-9 to TRBJ1-1; D unclear. The CDR3 spans 14 residues. Per the germline V gene, CDR1 is SEHNR and CDR2 is FQNEAQ (reference sequence). The V and J ends lost 1 base and 1 base respectively, with 7 bases between them. DNA of the CDR3: TGTGCCAGCAGCTTAGAGGGATGGAACACTGAAGCTTTCTTT. Its translation is CASSLEGWNTEAFF. The complete variable domain, with remaining parts taken from reference TRBV7-9 and TRBJ1-1, reads DTGVSQNPRHKITKRGQNVTFRCDPISEHNRLYWYRQTLGQGPEFLTYFQNEAQLEKSRLLSDRFSAERPKGSFSTLEIQRTEQGDSAMYLCASSLEGWNTEAFFGQGTRLTVV.

The chain couples TRBV2 to TRBJ2-2; weak D call: TRBD2 (7 bases). Germline V gene sequence: CDR1 SNHLY, CDR2 FYNNEI. The ends were cut back, 5 bases at V and 0 bases at J, with 16 bases in the middle. This CDR3 region has 17 residues. DNA of the CDR3: TGTGCCAGCAGTACCCTGGGGGGGGGCCCGAACACCGGGGAGCTGTTTTTT. Its protein is CASSTLGGGPNTGELFF.

J is TRBJ1-2 and V is TRBV19; possible D gene TRBD1, 5 bases. The CDR3 contains 14 residues. Trimming stripped 4 bases from V and 7 bases from J, with 16 bases between. Looked up from germline, CDR1 is LNHDA and CDR2 is SQIVND (reference sequence). DNA for the CDR3: TGTGCCAGTAGTACGCCCGAGGGGATCGCTGGCTACACCTTC. This gives the protein CASSTPEGIAGYTF.

The chain employs TRBV5-1 and TRBJ2-3; no firm D call. Germline assignment: CDR1 SGHRS and CDR2 YFSETQ. This CDR3 has 14 residues. Trimming took off 5 bases at V and 3 bases at J, with 13 bases between the two ends. The CDR3 loop is CASSRRSRTDTQYF. The CDR3 DNA reads as TGCGCCAGCAGTCGCCGATCCAGGACAGATACGCAGTATTTT.

This chain joins TRBV2 and TRBJ1-5; 8 nucleotides line up with TRBD1. CDR1 and CDR2 (germline): SNHLY, FYNNEI. Unmatched junction bases numbered 7, after V lost 4 bases and J lost 5 bases. The CDR3 runs 15 residues. The CDR3: CASSADRGGDQPQHF. The DNA of the CDR3 is TGTGCCAGCAGTGCAGACAGGGGAGGAGATCAGCCCCAGCATTTT.

This clone was recorded only once. The chain recombines TRBV27 with TRBJ2-3; D is unclear. The germline CDR1 and CDR2 sequences are MNHEY and SMNVEV (reference sequence). The CDR3 spans 12 residues. V was clipped by 6 bases and J by 4 bases, with 8 bases between them. The CDR3 coding sequence is TGTGCCAGCAGGGGTCCCGCAGATACGCAGTATTTT. Its protein product is CASRGPADTQYF.

The chain couples TRBV13 to TRBJ1-2; maybe TRBD1 (6 bases). Between the trimmed V and J ends, which lost 0 bases and 5 bases, there was a span of 16 bases. Germline-derived CDR1 and CDR2 are PRHDT and FYEKMQ (reference sequence). The CDR3 is made up of 16 amino acids. This CDR3 reads CASSLGRGGWLYGYTF. The CDR3, as DNA: TGTGCCAGCAGCTTAGGCCGTGGGGGCTGGTTGTATGGCTACACCTTC.

The chain is built from TRBV6-6 and TRBJ1-5, with no clear D. Deletions cut 0 bases from V and 8 bases from J, with 8 bases between. CDR3 length equals 13 residues. Germline V gene sequence: CDR1 MNHNY, CDR2 SVGAGI (reference sequence). This CDR3 reads CASSYSGEEPQHF. In nucleotides, the CDR3 is TGTGCCAGCAGTTACTCGGGCGAGGAGCCCCAGCATTTT.

The CDR3 DNA reads TGTGCCAGCACTGACAGGTTGGCTCAGCCCCAGCATTTT. Its translation: CASTDRLAQPQHF. The gene calls are TRBV6-6 and TRBJ1-5, with D tentatively TRBD1 (6 bases). The CDR3 totals 13 residues. Trimming removed 7 bases from V and 6 bases from J, with 13 bases in between. Germline CDR1 is MNHNY and CDR2 is SVGAGI (reference sequence).

In its sample, this clone was seen a few times. The chain couples TRBV10-1 to TRBJ1-1, with D hard to call. CDR3 length: 14 amino acids. Trimming removed 4 bases at V and 5 bases at J, with 14 bases between. From germline, CDR1 is WNHNN and CDR2 SYGVQD (reference sequence). The CDR3 sequence: CASSGPGSRTEAFF. The CDR3 DNA follows: TGCGCCAGCAGTGGACCCGGGAGCAGGACTGAAGCTTTCTTT.

This chain uses TRBV28 with TRBJ1-5, with TRBD1 matching 7 bases. CDR1 MDHEN and CDR2 SYDVKM come from the germline V gene. The CDR3 loop spans 15 amino acids. The trim removed 3 bases at V and 1 base at J, leaving 3 bases unmatched. The CDR3 spells CASSLTGTSNQPQHF. The CDR3 coding sequence is TGTGCCAGCAGTTTGACAGGGACGAGCAATCAGCCCCAGCATTTT.

The V and J genes are TRBV5-1 and TRBJ1-4; D is unclear. The CDR3 is 15 amino acids. Germline assignment: CDR1 SGHRS and CDR2 YFSETQ. Trimming removed 1 base at V and 3 bases at J, with 10 bases between. The CDR3 reads CASSLSTTPNEKLFF. DNA of the CDR3: TGCGCCAGCAGCTTGAGCACAACACCTAATGAAAAACTGTTTTTT. Complete variable domain (other parts from reference TRBV5-1 and TRBJ1-4): KAGVTQTPRYLIKTRGQQVTLSCSPISGHRSVSWYQQTPGQGLQFLFEYFSETQRNKGNFPGRFSGRQFSNSRSEMNVSTLELGDSALYLCASSLSTTPNEKLFFGSGTQLSVL.

The chain joins TRBV25-1 to TRBJ1-2; D uncertain. Trimming left V 5 bases short and J 7 bases short, with 17 bases between. This CDR3 has 14 amino acids. Germline assignment: CDR1 MGHDK and CDR2 SYGVNS. CDR3 region: CASSSLGDKSGYTF. DNA for the CDR3: TGTGCCAGCAGTTCCCTCGGGGATAAGAGTGGCTACACCTTC.